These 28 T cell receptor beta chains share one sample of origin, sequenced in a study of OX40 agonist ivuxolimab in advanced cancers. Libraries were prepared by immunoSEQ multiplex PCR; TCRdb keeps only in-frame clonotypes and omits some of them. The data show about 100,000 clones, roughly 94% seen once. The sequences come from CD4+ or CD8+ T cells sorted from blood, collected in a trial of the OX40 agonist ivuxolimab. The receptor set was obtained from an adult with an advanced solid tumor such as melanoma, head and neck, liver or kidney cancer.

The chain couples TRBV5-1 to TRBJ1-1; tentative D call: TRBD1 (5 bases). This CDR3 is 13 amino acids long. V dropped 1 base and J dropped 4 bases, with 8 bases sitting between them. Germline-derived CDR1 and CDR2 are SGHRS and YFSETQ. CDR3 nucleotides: TGCGCCAGCAGCTTGCCCAGGGCCACTGAAGCTTTCTTT. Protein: CASSLPRATEAFF.

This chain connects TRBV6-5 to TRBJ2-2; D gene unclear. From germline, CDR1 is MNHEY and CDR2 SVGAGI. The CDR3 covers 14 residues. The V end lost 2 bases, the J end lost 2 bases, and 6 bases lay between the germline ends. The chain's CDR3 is CASSYASNTGELFF. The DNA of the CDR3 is TGTGCCAGCAGTTACGCTAGTAACACCGGGGAGCTGTTTTTT.

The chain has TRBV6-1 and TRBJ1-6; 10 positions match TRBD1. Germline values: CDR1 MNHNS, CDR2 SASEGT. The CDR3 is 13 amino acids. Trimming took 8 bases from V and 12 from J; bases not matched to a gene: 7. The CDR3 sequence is CASLGQGVGPLHF. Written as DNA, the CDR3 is TGTGCCAGCCTCGGACAGGGGGTTGGACCCCTCCACTTT.

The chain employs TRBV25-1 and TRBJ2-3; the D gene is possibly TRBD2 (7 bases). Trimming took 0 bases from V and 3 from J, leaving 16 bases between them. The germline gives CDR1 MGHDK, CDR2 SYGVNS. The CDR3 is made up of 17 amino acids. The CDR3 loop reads CASSEYRNREGTDTQYF. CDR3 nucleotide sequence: TGTGCCAGCAGTGAATATAGGAACAGGGAGGGGACAGATACGCAGTATTTT.

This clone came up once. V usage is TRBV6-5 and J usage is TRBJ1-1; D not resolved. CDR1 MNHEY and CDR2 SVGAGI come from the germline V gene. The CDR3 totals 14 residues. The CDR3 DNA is TGTGTCACCCGATTCTTCGGGATGAACACTGAAGCTTTCTTT. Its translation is CVTRFFGMNTEAFF.

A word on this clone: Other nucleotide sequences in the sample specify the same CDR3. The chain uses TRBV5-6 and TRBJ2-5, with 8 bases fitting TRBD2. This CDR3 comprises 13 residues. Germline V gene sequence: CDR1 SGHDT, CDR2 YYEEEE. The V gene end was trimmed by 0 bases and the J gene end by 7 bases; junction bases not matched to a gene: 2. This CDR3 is CASSLGRGGTQYF. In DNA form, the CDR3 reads TGTGCCAGCAGCTTGGGTCGGGGGGGGACCCAGTACTTC.

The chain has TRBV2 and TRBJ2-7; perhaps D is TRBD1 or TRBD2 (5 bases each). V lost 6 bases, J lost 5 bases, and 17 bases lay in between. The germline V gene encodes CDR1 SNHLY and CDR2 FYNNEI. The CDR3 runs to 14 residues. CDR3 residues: CASRGDGPRDEQYF. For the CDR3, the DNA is TGTGCCAGCAGGGGGGACGGTCCGCGCGACGAGCAGTACTTC.

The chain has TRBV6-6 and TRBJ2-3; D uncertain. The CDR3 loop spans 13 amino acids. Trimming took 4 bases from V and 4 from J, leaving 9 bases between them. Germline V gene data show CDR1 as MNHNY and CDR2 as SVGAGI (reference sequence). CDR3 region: CASSSPPSDTQYF. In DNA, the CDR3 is TGTGCCAGCAGTTCCCCCCCATCAGATACGCAGTATTTT.

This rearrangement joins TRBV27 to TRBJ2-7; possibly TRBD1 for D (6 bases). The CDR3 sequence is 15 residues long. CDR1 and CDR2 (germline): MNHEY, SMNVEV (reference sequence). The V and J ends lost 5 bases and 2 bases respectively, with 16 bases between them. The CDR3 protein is CASSLLGQRPYEQYF. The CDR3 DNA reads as TGTGCCAGCAGTCTCTTAGGACAGCGCCCCTACGAGCAGTACTTC.

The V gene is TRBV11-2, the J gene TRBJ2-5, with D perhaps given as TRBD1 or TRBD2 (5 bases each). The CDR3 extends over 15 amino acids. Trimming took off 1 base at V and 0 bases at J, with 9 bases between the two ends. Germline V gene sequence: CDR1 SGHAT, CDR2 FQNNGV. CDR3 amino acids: CASSLVRGYQETQYF. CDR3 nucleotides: TGTGCCAGCAGCTTAGTGAGGGGTTACCAAGAGACCCAGTACTTC.

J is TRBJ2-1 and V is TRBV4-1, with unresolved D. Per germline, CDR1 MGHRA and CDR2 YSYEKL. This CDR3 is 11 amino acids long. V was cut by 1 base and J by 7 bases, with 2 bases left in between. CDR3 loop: CASSQVNEQFF. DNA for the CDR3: TGCGCCAGCAGCCAAGTAAATGAGCAGTTCTTC.

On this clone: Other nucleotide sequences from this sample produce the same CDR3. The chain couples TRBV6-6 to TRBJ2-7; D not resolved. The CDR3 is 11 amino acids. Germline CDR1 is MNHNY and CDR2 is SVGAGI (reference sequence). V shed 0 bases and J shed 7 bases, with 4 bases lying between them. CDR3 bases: TGTGCCAGCAGTTACTCAGGGGAGCAGTACTTC. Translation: CASSYSGEQYF.

CDR3 amino acids: CASSFPGTSSSSYNEQFF. The CDR3 DNA reads as TGCGCCAGCAGCTTCCCCGGGACTAGCTCCAGCTCCTACAATGAGCAGTTCTTC. This chain connects TRBV5-1 to TRBJ2-1; 9 positions match TRBD2. The V segment lost 2 bases and the J segment 0 bases; nucleotides outside the gene matches: 9. Germline CDR1 reads SGHRS; CDR2 reads YFSETQ. CDR3 length equals 18 residues.

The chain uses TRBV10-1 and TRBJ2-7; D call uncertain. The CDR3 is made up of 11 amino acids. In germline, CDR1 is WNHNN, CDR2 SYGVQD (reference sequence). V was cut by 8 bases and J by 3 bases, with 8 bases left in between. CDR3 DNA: TGCGCCAGCGGCCCGGACTACGAGCAGTACTTC. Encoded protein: CASGPDYEQYF.

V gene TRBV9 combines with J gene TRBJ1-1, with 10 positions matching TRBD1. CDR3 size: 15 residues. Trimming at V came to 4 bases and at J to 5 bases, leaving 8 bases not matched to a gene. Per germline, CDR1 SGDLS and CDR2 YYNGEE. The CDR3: CASSSPGTGDTEAFF. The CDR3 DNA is TGTGCCAGCAGCTCCCCCGGGACAGGGGATACTGAAGCTTTCTTT.

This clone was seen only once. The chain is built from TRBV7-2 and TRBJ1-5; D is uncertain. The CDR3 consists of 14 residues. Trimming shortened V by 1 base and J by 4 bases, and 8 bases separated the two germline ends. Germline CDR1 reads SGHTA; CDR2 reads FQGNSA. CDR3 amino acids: CASSLGGGNQPQHF. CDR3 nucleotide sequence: TGTGCCAGCAGCTTAGGGGGTGGGAATCAGCCCCAGCATTTT.

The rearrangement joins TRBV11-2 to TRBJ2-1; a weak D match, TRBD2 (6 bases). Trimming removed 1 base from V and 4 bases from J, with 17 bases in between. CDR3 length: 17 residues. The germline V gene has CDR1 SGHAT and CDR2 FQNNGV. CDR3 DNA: TGTGCCAGCAGCTTAGCGGGAGCCAGGCTGAGGTACAATGAGCAGTTCTTC. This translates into CASSLAGARLRYNEQFF.

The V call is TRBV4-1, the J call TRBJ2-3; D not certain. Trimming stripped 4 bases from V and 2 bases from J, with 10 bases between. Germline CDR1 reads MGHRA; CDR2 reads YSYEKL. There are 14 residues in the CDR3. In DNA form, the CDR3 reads TGCGCCAGCAGCCCAAAAGGGTTCACAGATACGCAGTATTTT. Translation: CASSPKGFTDTQYF.

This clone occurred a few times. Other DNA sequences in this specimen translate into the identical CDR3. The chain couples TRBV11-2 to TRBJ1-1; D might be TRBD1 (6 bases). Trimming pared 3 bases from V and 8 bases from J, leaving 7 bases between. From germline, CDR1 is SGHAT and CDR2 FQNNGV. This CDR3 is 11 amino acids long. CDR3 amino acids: CASSLGTEAFF. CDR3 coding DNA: TGTGCCAGCAGCTTGGGGACAGAAGCTTTCTTT.

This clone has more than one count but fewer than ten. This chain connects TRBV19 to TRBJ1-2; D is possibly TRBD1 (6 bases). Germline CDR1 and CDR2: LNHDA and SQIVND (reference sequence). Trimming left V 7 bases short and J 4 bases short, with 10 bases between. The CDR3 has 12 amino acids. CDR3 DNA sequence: TGTGCCAGTACCCCGGACAGCTATGGCTACACCTTC. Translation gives CASTPDSYGYTF.

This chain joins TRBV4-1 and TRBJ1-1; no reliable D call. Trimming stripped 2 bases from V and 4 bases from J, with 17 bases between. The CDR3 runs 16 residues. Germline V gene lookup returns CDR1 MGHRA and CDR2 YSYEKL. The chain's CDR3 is CASSQIGPSGSTEAFF. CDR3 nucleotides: TGCGCCAGCAGCCAAATCGGGCCTAGCGGCAGCACTGAAGCTTTCTTT.

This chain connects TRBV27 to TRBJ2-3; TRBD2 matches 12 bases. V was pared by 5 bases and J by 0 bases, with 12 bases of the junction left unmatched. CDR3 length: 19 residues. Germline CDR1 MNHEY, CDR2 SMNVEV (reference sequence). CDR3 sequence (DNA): TGTGCCAGCAGTCGGTACGGACTAGCGGGGACTCCTAGCACAGATACGCAGTATTTT. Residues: CASSRYGLAGTPSTDTQYF.

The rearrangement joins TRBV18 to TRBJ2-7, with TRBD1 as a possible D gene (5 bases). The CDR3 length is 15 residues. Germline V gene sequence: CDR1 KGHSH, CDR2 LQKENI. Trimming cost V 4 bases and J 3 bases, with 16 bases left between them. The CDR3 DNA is TGTGCCAGCTCACACCACGGTGAAAGGGGCTACGAGCAGTACTTC. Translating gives CASSHHGERGYEQYF.

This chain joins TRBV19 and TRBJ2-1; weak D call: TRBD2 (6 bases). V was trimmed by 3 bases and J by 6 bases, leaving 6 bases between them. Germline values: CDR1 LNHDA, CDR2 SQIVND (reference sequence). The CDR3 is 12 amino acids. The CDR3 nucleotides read TGTGCCAGTAGTATCGGGAGCAATGAGCAGTTCTTC. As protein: CASSIGSNEQFF.

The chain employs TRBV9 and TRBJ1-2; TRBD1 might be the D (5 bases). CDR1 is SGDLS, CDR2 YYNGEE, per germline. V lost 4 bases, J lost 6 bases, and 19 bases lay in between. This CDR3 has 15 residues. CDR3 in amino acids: CASSPIPQGRNGYTF. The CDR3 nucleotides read TGTGCCAGCAGCCCAATACCTCAGGGAAGGAATGGCTACACCTTC. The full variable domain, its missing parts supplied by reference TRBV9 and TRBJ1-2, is DSGVTQTPKHLITATGQRVTLRCSPRSGDLSVYWYQQSLDQGLQFLIQYYNGEERAKGNILERFSAQQFPDLHSELNLSSLELGDSALYFCASSPIPQGRNGYTFGSGTRLTVV.

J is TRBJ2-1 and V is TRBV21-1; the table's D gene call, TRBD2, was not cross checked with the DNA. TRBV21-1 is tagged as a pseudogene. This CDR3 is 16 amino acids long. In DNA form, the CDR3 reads TGTGCCAGCAGCAAAGAGCGGGGGCGCCCGGTCAATGAGCAGTTCTTC. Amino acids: CASSKERGRPVNEQFF.

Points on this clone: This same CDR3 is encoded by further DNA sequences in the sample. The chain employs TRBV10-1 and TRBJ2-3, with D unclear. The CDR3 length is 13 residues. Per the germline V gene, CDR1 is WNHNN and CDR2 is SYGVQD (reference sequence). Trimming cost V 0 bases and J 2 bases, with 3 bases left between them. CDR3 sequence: CASSESTTDTQYF. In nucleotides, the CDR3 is TGCGCCAGCAGTGAGTCTACCACAGATACGCAGTATTTT.

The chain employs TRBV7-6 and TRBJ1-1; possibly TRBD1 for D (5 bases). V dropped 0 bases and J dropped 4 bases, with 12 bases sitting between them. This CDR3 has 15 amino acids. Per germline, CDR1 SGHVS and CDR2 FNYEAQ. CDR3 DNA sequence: TGTGCCAGCAGCTTAGCTCGTGACAGCCTCACTGAAGCTTTCTTT. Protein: CASSLARDSLTEAFF.